This record concerns one TCR beta chain sequence. What it recognizes is unknown. Both 60 Vbeta primers and 13 Jbeta primers went into the PCR. Data came from immunoSEQ multiplex PCR; TCRdb stores just in-frame clones and leaves some out. The sample yields around 90,000 clones, just over 75% seen once. The CDR3 has 15 amino acids. J lost 6 bases, V lost 5 bases, and 12 bases had no gene match. Germline CDR1 reads MNHEY; CDR2 reads SMNVEV (reference sequence). The source of the sample is a study of cytomegalovirus exposure and HLA in healthy donors. General study points: The study labeled 150 to 200 TCR beta chains cytomegalovirus-associated. It was reportedly the case that the classifier diagnosed cytomegalovirus status with high specificity and sensitivity. Later work found that TCR association rates differed between HLA loci; DRB1 had the most and HLA-C the fewest.

The rearrangement joins TRBV27 to TRBJ1-2; 7 nucleotides match TRBD1. The sample consisted of PBMCs. This TCR was sampled from a man under 40 in good health and CMV-seronegative. The CDR3 is CASSTTGPRVDGYTF. The CDR3 DNA reads TGTGCCAGCAGTACGACAGGGCCACGAGTAGATGGCTACACCTTC.